The 26 T cell receptor delta chains below were found in one sample sequenced in a study of Vγ9Vδ2 T cells in congenital toxoplasmosis. TRGC- and TRDC-specific primers primed one-tube template-switch reverse transcription to make cDNA. Both the TRGC1 and TRGC2 constant genes were targeted by the TRGC primer. TCRdb applied CATT to the reads for clone calling. The sample contains around 350 delta-chain clones, about 26% of which appear only once. The specimen was gamma-delta T cells from blood. All receptors come from a child under 10 years old born to a mother with Toxoplasma gondii infection during pregnancy, either congenitally infected or uninfected (not recorded which).

On this clone: TCRdb records a much larger clone's protein for this DNA, with a difference at residue 3 that likely arises from a read error; the protein given is the translation of the DNA. The chain combines TRDV2 with TRDJ2; the match to TRDD3 covers 8 bases. The J gene is not listed in TCRdb, so it was assigned here from a DNA match to germline. CDR1 GEAIGNYY and CDR2 EKD come from the germline V gene. The CDR3 length is 14 residues. CDR3 sequence reads: CAYDAGGLTAQLFF. The CDR3 bases are TGTGCCTATGACGCTGGGGGATTGACAGCACAACTCTTCTTT.

Only one count was recorded for this clone. The V and J genes are TRDV3 and TRDJ1, with 8 bases that match TRDD2. TCRdb offers no J gene call, so here the DNA was matched to germline to obtain one. V shed 0 bases and J 8 bases; nucleotides not matched to a gene: 26. The germline V gene has CDR1 TVYSNPD and CDR2 GDNSRS (reference sequence). CDR3 size: 19 residues. The CDR3 is CAFRSFLRRDSGGWTKLIF. The CDR3 DNA reads TGTGCCTTTAGGTCCTTCCTAAGACGGGATTCCGGGGGGTGGACGAAACTCATCTTT.

Worth noting for this clone: The protein TCRdb lists belongs to a much larger clone and differs from this DNA's translation at residue 4, which points to a read error; the protein shown is made from the DNA. The chain recombines TRDV2 with TRDJ3, with TRDD3 identical over 7 bases. TCRdb supplies no J gene; here it was assigned by aligning the nucleotide sequence to germline. The CDR3 is 22 amino acids. Germline V gives CDR1 GEAIGNYY, CDR2 EKD. The chain's CDR3 is CACVTSWYWGQDCSWDTRQMFF. As DNA, the CDR3 is TGTGCCTGTGTCACCTCCTGGTACTGGGGACAAGACTGCTCCTGGGACACCCGACAGATGTTTTTC.

A few counts support this clone. The chain has TRDV3 and TRDJ1, with TRDD3 as a possible D gene (6 bases). The V end was cut by 2 bases, the J end by 0 bases, with 13 bases between. The length of the CDR3 is 14 residues. The V gene's germline CDR1 is TVYSNPD and CDR2 GDNSRS (reference sequence). The CDR3 bases are TGTGCCTTTTGGGAGGGGGAGGACACCGATAAACTCATCTTT. It codes for CAFWEGEDTDKLIF.

In this sample, this clone is medium-sized. The rearrangement links TRDV1 to TRDJ1, with 8 bases aligning to TRDD3. V shed 5 bases and J 2 bases; nucleotides not matched to a gene: 10. This CDR3 region has 16 residues. Germline V gene sequence: CDR1 TSWWSYY, CDR2 QGS. The CDR3 nucleotides read TGTGCTCTTGGGCCTACTGGGGGCGCGGAAACCGATAAACTCATCTTT. It translates to CALGPTGGAETDKLIF.

With respect to this clone: Given a far larger clone just one base away, this is likely a sequencing read error. The rearrangement joins TRDV1 to TRDJ1; D remains ambiguous. In germline, CDR1 is TSWWSYY, CDR2 QGS. The CDR3 loop spans 12 amino acids. V was shortened by 5 bases and J by 6 bases, with 10 bases between the two germline ends. The CDR3 nucleotides read TGTGCTCTTGGGATTACTAGGAATAAACTCATCTTT. Translated: CALGITRNKLIF.

There are a few counts of this clone. A far larger clone differs by one base, so this is likely a read error. The sample contains more than one DNA sequence encoding this CDR3. The chain recombines TRDV1 with TRDJ1; TRDD2 or TRDD3 may be the D gene (6 bases each). CDR3 length: 19 amino acids. Germline V CDR1 and CDR2: TSWWSYY, QGS. The DNA of the CDR3 is TGTGCTCTTGGGGACCCCTCCTACGCGTACTGGGCGGACACCGATAAACTCATCTTC. It yields the protein CALGDPSYAYWADTDKLIF.

This clone has a handful of counts. This likely reflects a read error, since a far larger clone is one base away. This chain uses TRDV2 with TRDJ1; 12 bases align to TRDD3. V lost 0 bases to trimming and J lost 2 bases; unmatched junction nucleotides: 18. Germline CDR1 reads GEAIGNYY; CDR2 reads EKD. The CDR3 is 21 amino acids. The CDR3 nucleotides are TGTGCCTGTGACACCGTTGCTGGGGGATACGCAAGTGTAGAGTCTACCGATAAACTCATCTTT. Amino acids: CACDTVAGGYASVESTDKLIF.

This clone appeared a few times. This is likely an artifact of a read error, given a far larger clone one base away. The chain employs TRDV1 and TRDJ1, with D tentatively TRDD2 or TRDD3 (6 bases each). Deletions cut 3 bases from V and 0 bases from J, with 23 bases between. The V gene's germline CDR1 is TSWWSYY and CDR2 QGS. The CDR3 extends over 19 amino acids. Written as DNA, the CDR3 is TGTGCTCTTGGGGACCCCTCCTACCCGTACTGGGCGGACACCGATAAACTCATCTTT. It encodes CALGDPSYPYWADTDKLIF.

A remark on this clone: A far larger clone is one base from this, pointing to a likely read error. Other DNA sequences from this sample encode an identical CDR3 as well. TRDV2 is the V gene, and the J gene was not called; the table's D call, TRDD3, was not checked against the DNA. There are 14 residues in the CDR3. Germline CDR1 reads GEAIGNYY; CDR2 reads EKD. CDR3 bases: TGTGCCTGTGACGCTGGGGGATTGACAGCACAGCTCTTCTTT. Translating it yields CACDAGGLTAQLFF.

This clone was observed a handful of times. Since a far larger clone is one base different, this is likely a read error. The chain joins TRAV29/DV5 to TRDJ1; 10 nucleotides line up with TRDD3. Germline lookup yields CDR1 NSMFDY and CDR2 ISSIKDK. With 1 base clipped from V and 2 bases from J, the junction kept 5 bases outside the gene matches. This CDR3 has 15 amino acids. The CDR3 is CAASSWGIWTDKLIF. Here the CDR3 DNA reads TGTGCAGCAAGCAGCTGGGGGATATGGACCGATAAACTCATCTTT.

This rearrangement joins TRDV1 to TRDJ1; weak D call: TRDD3 (5 bases). The CDR3 contains 23 residues. V was clipped by 0 bases and J by 4 bases, with 36 bases between them. CDR1 and CDR2 (germline): TSWWSYY, QGS. The CDR3 DNA is TGTGCTCTTGGGGAACTGGAGGGCAGATACCCCATACCCTCCGCGCTCTTCTACGATAAACTCATCTTT. Protein product: CALGELEGRYPIPSALFYDKLIF.

This clone showed up just a few times. It is likely a read error: a sequence one base away is far more abundant. The chain is built from TRDV2 and TRDJ1; 10 bases map to TRDD3. Germline V gives CDR1 GEAIGNYY, CDR2 EKD. Losses at the gene ends were 0 bases for V and 2 bases for J; bases not matched to a gene: 20. The CDR3 is 21 residues long. Here the CDR3 reads CACDTVTGGSASVESTDKLIF. As DNA, the CDR3 is TGTGCCTGTGACACCGTTACTGGGGGATCCGCAAGTGTAGAGTCTACCGATAAACTCATCTTT.

Details on this clone: TCRdb shows a much larger clone's protein in place of this DNA's translation, and the two differ at residue 9, likely through a read error; the protein shown is translated from the DNA. This chain uses TRDV2 with TRDJ3; the D is unclear. The J gene is absent in TCRdb and was assigned here via DNA matching to germline. The V end lost 0 bases, the J end lost 0 bases, and 23 bases lay between the germline ends. CDR3 length: 22 residues. In germline, CDR1 is GEAIGNYY, CDR2 EKD. The CDR3 DNA reads as TGTGCCTGTGACACCTCCTGGTACTGTGGACAAGACTGCTCCTGGGACACCCGACAGATGTTTTTC. Protein product: CACDTSWYCGQDCSWDTRQMFF.

This clone appeared a few times. This likely reflects a read error, since a far larger clone is one base away. The chain is built from TRDV1 and TRDJ2; 7 bases map to TRDD3. The CDR3 consists of 22 residues. Germline V gives CDR1 TSWWSYY, CDR2 QGS. The DNA for the CDR3 is TGTGCTCCTGGGGAAGTCGTCCACCCTTGGCCCGTACTGGGGATAACGACAGCACAACTCTTCTTT. Its translation: CAPGEVVHPWPVLGITTAQLFF.

This clone was counted a few times. The likely explanation is a read error, given a far larger clone one base away. The chain carries TRDV3 and TRDJ1, with TRDD2 matching over 9 bases. V trimming: 5 bases; J trimming: 0 bases; junction bases outside the gene matches: 22. The CDR3 covers 19 residues. The germline V gene encodes CDR1 TVYSNPD and CDR2 GDNSRS (reference sequence). In DNA, the CDR3 is TGTGCCAATCCCTTCCTACACTGGAGGATAAAGGCTTACACCGATAAACTCATCTTT. This encodes CANPFLHWRIKAYTDKLIF.

In regard to this clone: This DNA translates differently at residue 11 from the TCRdb protein, which is that of a much larger clone; a read error is likely, and the protein shown is the DNA's own translation. V gene TRDV2 combines with J gene TRDJ1, with 7 bases identical to TRDD3. TCRdb is silent on the J gene; assignment here came from matching the DNA to germline. CDR3 length: 17 residues. Germline CDR1 GEAIGNYY, CDR2 EKD. The trim removed 1 base at V and 6 bases at J, leaving 16 bases unmatched. This CDR3 is CACDTLGGGRAENKLIF. The CDR3 DNA reads TGTGCCTGTGACACGCTAGGTGGGGGACGAGCTGAAAATAAACTCATCTTT.

In this sample, this clone is medium-sized. A far larger clone is one nucleotide away, so this likely arose from a read error. V and J are TRDV2 and TRDJ2; 9 bases agree with TRDD3. The CDR3 runs 14 residues. From germline, CDR1 is GEAIGNYY and CDR2 EKD. CDR3 protein: CACDAGGLTAQRFF. The CDR3 DNA follows: TGTGCCTGTGACGCTGGGGGATTGACAGCACAACGCTTCTTT.

On this clone itself: TCRdb's protein, taken from a much larger clone, differs from this DNA's translation at residue 2, likely owing to a read error; the protein displayed comes from the DNA. The rearrangement links TRDV2 to TRDJ3; 9 bases are a match to TRDD3. TCRdb does not report a J gene; here it was assigned by matching the DNA to germline references. In germline, CDR1 is GEAIGNYY, CDR2 EKD. The CDR3 loop spans 18 amino acids. In nucleotides, the CDR3 is TGTTCCTGTGACAGCTGGGGGATTAACTCCTGGGACACCCGACAGATGTTTTTC. It encodes CSCDSWGINSWDTRQMFF.

The count of this clone is one. This DNA translates differently at residue 16 from the TCRdb protein, which is that of a much larger clone; a read error is likely, and the protein shown is the DNA's own translation. The rearrangement uses TRDV2 and TRDJ2, with 7 bases matching TRDD3. Because TCRdb records no J gene, it was assigned here through a match of the DNA to germline. With 1 base clipped from V and 12 bases from J, the junction kept 19 bases outside the gene matches. The CDR3 length is 17 residues. Germline V gene sequence: CDR1 GEAIGNYY, CDR2 EKD. The CDR3 is CACDTLGGGRTENKLFF. DNA for the CDR3: TGTGCCTGTGACACGCTAGGTGGGGGACGAACTGAAAATAAACTCTTCTTT.

As to this clone: A far larger clone is a single base away, which makes a read error likely. The V and J genes are TRDV2 and TRDJ1; D is ambiguous. Germline loops: CDR1 GEAIGNYY, CDR2 EKD. The CDR3 totals 13 residues. The CDR3 region has the DNA TGTGCCTGTGACGGGCTGAACACCGATAAACGCATCTTT. Amino acid sequence: CACDGLNTDKRIF.

This clone has just a few counts. This likely reflects a read error, since a far larger clone is one base away. This chain links TRDV1 with TRDJ2; TRDD3 matches at 7 bases. V shed 2 bases and J 4 bases; nucleotides not matched to a gene: 25. Germline lookup yields CDR1 TSWWSYY and CDR2 QGS. The CDR3 has 22 residues. As DNA, the CDR3 is TGTGCTCTTGGGGAAGTCATCCACCCTTGGCCCGTACTGGGGATAACGACAGCACAACTCTTCTTT. Translation: CALGEVIHPWPVLGITTAQLFF.

This clone appeared a few times. A far larger clone is only one base removed, so a read error is likely. This chain joins TRDV1 and TRDJ1; TRDD2 or TRDD3 may be the D gene (6 bases each). Germline-derived CDR1 and CDR2 are TSWWSYY and QGS. Deletions cut 4 bases from V and 0 bases from J, with 24 bases between. The CDR3 contains 19 residues. CDR3 amino acids: CALGVPSYAYWADTDKLIF. The CDR3 bases are TGTGCTCTTGGGGTCCCCTCCTACGCGTACTGGGCGGACACCGATAAACTCATCTTT.

V is TRDV2 and J is TRDJ1; 9 bases map to TRDD3. The J gene is absent in TCRdb and was assigned here via DNA matching to germline. V lost 1 base, J lost 4 bases, and 9 bases stayed unmatched. This CDR3 is 16 amino acids long. Germline V gives CDR1 GEAIGNYY, CDR2 EKD. CDR3 amino acids: CACDTFRLGEIDKLIF. The CDR3 region has the DNA TGTGCCTGTGACACTTTTAGACTGGGGGAGATCGATAAACTCATCTTT.

This clone showed up just a few times. Only one base separates this from a far larger clonotype, so it likely reflects a read error. The same CDR3 can be traced to other DNA sequences in this sample. V usage is TRDV2 and J usage is TRDJ1; 7 positions match TRDD3. The J gene is absent in TCRdb and was assigned here via DNA matching to germline. V gave up 1 base and J gave up 6 bases; unmatched junction bases: 16. Germline V gene sequence: CDR1 GEAIGNYY, CDR2 EKD. The CDR3 is 17 residues long. As DNA, the CDR3 is TGTGCCTGTGACACGCTAGGTGGGGGACGAACCGAAAATAAACTCATCTTT. Translated: CACDTLGGGRTENKLIF.

This clone counts as hyperexpanded. The sample carries other DNA sequences with the same CDR3. This chain uses TRDV2 with TRDJ1; D gene unclear. With 3 bases removed from V and 0 bases from J, the gap between germline ends came to 7 bases. Germline V gene sequence: CDR1 GEAIGNYY, CDR2 EKD. This CDR3 is built from 13 residues. CDR3 amino acids: CACDGLNTDKLIF. The DNA of the CDR3 is TGTGCCTGTGACGGGCTGAACACCGATAAACTCATCTTT.